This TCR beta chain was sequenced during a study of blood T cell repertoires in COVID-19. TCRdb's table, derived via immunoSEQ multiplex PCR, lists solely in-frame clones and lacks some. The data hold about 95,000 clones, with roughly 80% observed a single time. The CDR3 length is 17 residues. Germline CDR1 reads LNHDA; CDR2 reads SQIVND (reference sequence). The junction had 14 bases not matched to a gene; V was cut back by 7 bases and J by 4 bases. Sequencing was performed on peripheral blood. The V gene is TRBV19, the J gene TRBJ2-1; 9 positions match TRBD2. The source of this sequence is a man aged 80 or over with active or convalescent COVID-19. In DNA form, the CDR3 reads TGTGCCAGTAACCTCTCTCGCGGGGGGGCCTCGTACAATGAGCAGTTCTTC. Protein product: CASNLSRGGASYNEQFF. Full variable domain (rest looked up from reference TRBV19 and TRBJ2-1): DGGITQSPKYLFRKEGQNVTLSCEQNLNHDAMYWYRQDPGQGLRLIYYSQIVNDFQKGDIAEGYSVSREKKESFPLTVTSAQKNPTAFYLCASNLSRGGASYNEQFFGPGTRLTVL.